The sequence of this T cell receptor beta chain was determined in a study of T cells after posttransplantation cyclophosphamide. For this clone: Its specificity is unknown.

The germline V gene encodes CDR1 SGHTA and CDR2 FQGTGA. The CDR3 is 16 amino acids. J was trimmed by 2 bases and V by 5 bases; bases with no gene match: 5. Study-wide findings and caveats: Blood and skin or GI T cell repertoires showed limited TRB overlap. TRB clonality was highly associated with recipient CMV seropositivity and reactivation. Donor CD8+ memory clones often dominated recipient blood repertoires at later times.

Using immunoSEQ multiplex PCR, the repertoire was profiled, and TCRdb retains in-frame clones only, with some absent. The sample consists of about 52,000 clones, 85% to 90% of them appearing once. The receptor comes from a man aged 25 to 40 with a blood cancer, CMV-positive, and with a related stem cell donor. The chain combines TRBV7-3 with TRBJ2-2; 10 bases align to TRBD2. Sequenced input: PBMCs. The CDR3 bases are TGTGCCAGCAGCACTACTAGCGGGATAAACACCGGGGAGCTGTTTTTT. This sequence encodes CASSTTSGINTGELFF.